The present T cell receptor beta chain was sequenced within a study of cytomegalovirus exposure and HLA in healthy donors. Both 60 Vbeta primers and 13 Jbeta primers went into the PCR. Using immunoSEQ multiplex PCR, the repertoire was profiled, and TCRdb retains in-frame clones only, with some absent. The data contain some 150,000 clones, roughly 80% of them singletons. Overall study results and limits: Later analysis identified a missense DCLRE1C variant that was linked to TCR beta V- and J-gene trimming. Most likely, a cluster of highly shared sequence variants arose as a sequencing artifact. There were reportedly fewer N-insertions in an Asian-associated ancestry cluster than the approximately 670-donor mean, in a later analysis.

Per the germline V gene, CDR1 is MNHNS and CDR2 is SASEGT. Trimming removed 4 bases at V and 1 base at J, with 10 bases between. This CDR3 has 14 amino acids. As to this clone: Its antigen is unknown.

The receptor was derived from a woman between 40 and 55 years old in good health and CMV-seronegative. Sample: PBMCs. This sequence joins TRBV6-1 and TRBJ2-5, with D possibly being TRBD2 (6 bases). CDR3 region: CASSVGGSQETQYF. The CDR3 nucleotides are TGTGCCAGCAGTGTGGGAGGCAGCCAAGAGACCCAGTACTTC.